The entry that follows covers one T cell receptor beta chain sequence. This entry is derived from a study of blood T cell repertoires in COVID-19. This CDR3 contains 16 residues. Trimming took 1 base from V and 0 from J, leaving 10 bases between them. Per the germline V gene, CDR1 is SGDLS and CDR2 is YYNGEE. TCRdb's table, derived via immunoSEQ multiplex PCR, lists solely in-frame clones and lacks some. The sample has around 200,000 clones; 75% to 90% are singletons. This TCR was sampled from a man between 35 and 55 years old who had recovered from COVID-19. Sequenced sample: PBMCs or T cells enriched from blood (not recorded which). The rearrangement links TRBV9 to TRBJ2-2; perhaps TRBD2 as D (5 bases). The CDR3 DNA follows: TGTGCCAGCAGCGTACGGGGTCAGGCGAACACCGGGGAGCTGTTTTTT. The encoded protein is CASSVRGQANTGELFF.